These T cell receptor beta chains were read from a single sample in a study of blood T cell repertoires in COVID-19. TCRdb's table, derived via immunoSEQ multiplex PCR, lists solely in-frame clones and lacks some. The sample records 240,000 or so clones, approximately 80% being singletons. The sequenced sample consisted of peripheral blood. These receptor sequences come from a young man who had recovered from COVID-19. CDR3s include the opening cysteine and the closing phenylalanine or tryptophan. A D gene is named only where the DNA matches it firmly. Some rows have no size entry. The others give once, few or many, or a class for an expanded clone.

j_gene: TRBJ1-2
v_gene: TRBV4-1
abundance: NA
d_gene: TRBD1
CDR3nt: TGCGCCAGCAGCACCGGACAGGGACCGGATAACTATGGCTACACCTTC
CDR3aa: CASSTGQGPDNYGYTF

j_gene: TRBJ2-6
v_gene: TRBV5-1
abundance: once
d_gene: TRBD2
CDR3nt: TGCGCCAGCAGCTTGGGTCCGCAGCGGGATTGGGCCAACGTCCTGACTTTC
CDR3aa: CASSLGPQRDWANVLTF

j_gene: TRBJ1-2
v_gene: TRBV12-3/TRBV12-4
abundance: once
d_gene: NA
CDR3nt: TGTGCCAGCAGTAAGGGGGACTATGGCTACACCTTC
CDR3aa: CASSKGDYGYTF

j_gene: TRBJ2-3
v_gene: TRBV2
abundance: once
d_gene: NA
CDR3nt: TGTGCCAGCACCGAGGGGACATACACAGATACGCAGTATTTT
CDR3aa: CASTEGTYTDTQYF

j_gene: TRBJ1-4
v_gene: TRBV18
abundance: NA
d_gene: NA
CDR3nt: TGTGCCAGCTCACCATTTCAAGGGGCTAGCGGTGAAAAACTGTTTTTT
CDR3aa: CASSPFQGASGEKLFF

j_gene: TRBJ2-1
v_gene: TRBV6-6
abundance: once
d_gene: TRBD1
CDR3nt: TGTGCCAGCAGTACCGGGACAGGGTATTTAGTTGAGCAGTTCTTC
CDR3aa: CASSTGTGYLVEQFF

j_gene: TRBJ2-2
v_gene: TRBV7-3
abundance: NA
d_gene: TRBD2
CDR3nt: TGTGCCAGCAGCTTAATAGCCAGCGGGGCAAACACCGGGGAGCTGTTTTTT
CDR3aa: CASSLIASGANTGELFF

j_gene: TRBJ2-5
v_gene: TRBV5-1
abundance: NA
d_gene: TRBD1
CDR3nt: TGCGCCAGCAGCGTGGACAGGAGAGGGGGAGAGACCCAGTACTTC
CDR3aa: CASSVDRRGGETQYF

j_gene: TRBJ1-1
v_gene: TRBV18
abundance: NA
d_gene: NA
CDR3nt: TGTGCCAGCTCACCACCTCATGGACAGAACACTGAAGCTTTCTTT
CDR3aa: CASSPPHGQNTEAFF

j_gene: TRBJ2-7
v_gene: TRBV20-1
abundance: NA
d_gene: NA
CDR3nt: TGCAGCGCGTCGGGGGTCGACGAGCAGTACTTC
CDR3aa: CSASGVDEQYF

j_gene: TRBJ2-3
v_gene: TRBV6-6
abundance: NA
d_gene: NA
CDR3nt: TGTGCCAGCACCCGAGGAACCACAGATACGCAGTATTTT
CDR3aa: CASTRGTTDTQYF

j_gene: TRBJ1-6
v_gene: TRBV4-1
abundance: NA
d_gene: NA
CDR3nt: TGCGCCAGCAGCCAAGAGGGAGCCTATAATTCACCCCTCCACTTT
CDR3aa: CASSQEGAYNSPLHF

j_gene: TRBJ2-3
v_gene: TRBV28
abundance: NA
d_gene: NA
CDR3nt: TGTGCCAGCGGCACTGGGACAGCGGGCCCAGATACGCAGTATTTT
CDR3aa: CASGTGTAGPDTQYF

j_gene: TRBJ1-2
v_gene: TRBV3-1/TRBV3-2
abundance: NA
d_gene: NA
CDR3nt: TGTGCCAGCAGCCCCGAGTATGGGGGGAGGTACACCTTC
CDR3aa: CASSPEYGGRYTF

j_gene: TRBJ2-1
v_gene: TRBV11-2
abundance: NA
d_gene: TRBD2
CDR3nt: TGTGCCAGCAGCGTACCGGGACTAGCGTTTCCCTACAATGAGCAGTTCTTC
CDR3aa: CASSVPGLAFPYNEQFF

j_gene: TRBJ2-1
v_gene: TRBV6-5
abundance: NA
d_gene: TRBD2
CDR3nt: TGTGCCAGCAGTTACTTAAGCGGGGGGGACAATGAGCAGTTCTTC
CDR3aa: CASSYLSGGDNEQFF

j_gene: TRBJ2-7
v_gene: TRBV2
abundance: once
d_gene: TRBD1
CDR3nt: TGTGCCAGCAGTGAAAGGGACAGAACCTACGAGCAGTACTTC
CDR3aa: CASSERDRTYEQYF

j_gene: TRBJ2-7
v_gene: TRBV19
abundance: NA
d_gene: NA
CDR3nt: TGTGCCAGTAGTGCCGACACCCAAGCCTACGAGCAGTACTTC
CDR3aa: CASSADTQAYEQYF

j_gene: TRBJ1-5
v_gene: TRBV5-6
abundance: NA
d_gene: NA
CDR3nt: TGTGCCAGCAGCTTGGACAACGATCAGCCCCAGCATTTT
CDR3aa: CASSLDNDQPQHF

j_gene: TRBJ2-5
v_gene: TRBV6-5
abundance: NA
d_gene: TRBD2
CDR3nt: TGTGCCAGCAGCCTGGGGACTAGCGGGTTCGAGACCCAGTACTTC
CDR3aa: CASSLGTSGFETQYF

j_gene: TRBJ2-1
v_gene: TRBV5-1
abundance: NA
d_gene: TRBD2
CDR3nt: TGCGCCAGCAGCTTGCAGGGCGGGGGGGTCAATGAGCAGTTCTTC
CDR3aa: CASSLQGGGVNEQFF

j_gene: TRBJ2-1
v_gene: TRBV7-9
abundance: NA
d_gene: TRBD1
CDR3nt: TGTGCCAGCAGCTTGGGGACAGGGGAGCAGTTCTTC
CDR3aa: CASSLGTGEQFF

j_gene: TRBJ2-1
v_gene: TRBV6-4
abundance: NA
d_gene: NA
CDR3nt: TGTGCCAACGCCGGTTTTGAGGCCTCCTACAATGAGCAGTTCTTC
CDR3aa: CANAGFEASYNEQFF

j_gene: TRBJ2-3
v_gene: TRBV5-6
abundance: NA
d_gene: TRBD2
CDR3nt: TGTGCCAGCAGCTTTAGCGGGGCAGATACGCAGTATTTT
CDR3aa: CASSFSGADTQYF

j_gene: TRBJ1-2
v_gene: TRBV3-1/TRBV3-2
abundance: NA
d_gene: NA
CDR3nt: TGTGCCAGCAGCCAAAAGGGACTGCTGAATGGCTACACCTTC
CDR3aa: CASSQKGLLNGYTF

j_gene: TRBJ2-1
v_gene: TRBV19
abundance: NA
d_gene: TRBD2
CDR3nt: TGTGCCAGTAGTTCACCCAGGCGGGGACTAGGGAATGAGCAGTTCTTC
CDR3aa: CASSSPRRGLGNEQFF

j_gene: TRBJ1-3
v_gene: TRBV5-4
abundance: NA
d_gene: TRBD1
CDR3nt: TGTGCCAGCAGCTTGGGCGGCCCGGGACAGGGAAACACCATATATTTT
CDR3aa: CASSLGGPGQGNTIYF

j_gene: TRBJ1-4
v_gene: TRBV14
abundance: NA
d_gene: TRBD1
CDR3nt: TGTGCCAGCAGCAGGGGGCTGTGGGAAAAACTGTTTTTT
CDR3aa: CASSRGLWEKLFF

j_gene: TRBJ1-4
v_gene: TRBV5-8
abundance: NA
d_gene: NA
CDR3nt: TGTGCCAGCAGCTTGGATCTTGATAGTGAAAAACTGTTTTTT
CDR3aa: CASSLDLDSEKLFF

j_gene: TRBJ2-2
v_gene: TRBV5-1
abundance: NA
d_gene: NA
CDR3nt: TGCGCCAGCAGCTTGGAAATTAGCCGCCCTGGAGGGTACGCCGGGGAGCTGTTTTTT
CDR3aa: CASSLEISRPGGYAGELFF

j_gene: TRBJ1-6
v_gene: TRBV7-9
abundance: few
d_gene: NA
CDR3nt: TGTGCCAGCAGCCTAGGGGGGCGGGTGAATTCACCCCTCCACTTT
CDR3aa: CASSLGGRVNSPLHF

j_gene: TRBJ2-3
v_gene: TRBV5-1
abundance: NA
d_gene: NA
CDR3nt: TGCGCCAGCAGCTTGGAACAGGTTAGCACAGATACGCAGTATTTT
CDR3aa: CASSLEQVSTDTQYF

j_gene: TRBJ1-3
v_gene: TRBV3-1/TRBV3-2
abundance: NA
d_gene: NA
CDR3nt: TGTGCCAGCAGCCAAGCATCCAGGGCTGGAAACACCATATATTTT
CDR3aa: CASSQASRAGNTIYF

j_gene: TRBJ2-1
v_gene: TRBV19
abundance: few
d_gene: TRBD2
CDR3nt: TGTGCCAGTAGTATTAGCGGGGGAAGAAGCTCCTACAATGAGCAGTTCTTC
CDR3aa: CASSISGGRSSYNEQFF

j_gene: TRBJ1-1
v_gene: TRBV25-1
abundance: NA
d_gene: NA
CDR3nt: TGTGCCAGCAGTGAGGCCTTGAACACTGAAGCTTTCTTT
CDR3aa: CASSEALNTEAFF

j_gene: TRBJ1-2
v_gene: TRBV3-1/TRBV3-2
abundance: NA
d_gene: NA
CDR3nt: TGTGCCAGCAGCCAACCTACCCTTGGACGGGGGGCAAACTATGGCTACACCTTC
CDR3aa: CASSQPTLGRGANYGYTF

j_gene: TRBJ1-6
v_gene: TRBV7-9
abundance: few
d_gene: NA
CDR3nt: TGTGCCAGCAGCTTACAGGGAGGGGATAATTCACCCCTCCACTTT
CDR3aa: CASSLQGGDNSPLHF

j_gene: TRBJ1-1
v_gene: TRBV4-2
abundance: NA
d_gene: NA
CDR3nt: TGTGCCAGCAGCTCCCGGACAGAGAACACTGAAGCTTTCTTT
CDR3aa: CASSSRTENTEAFF

j_gene: TRBJ2-7
v_gene: TRBV7-9
abundance: NA
d_gene: TRBD2
CDR3nt: TGTGCCAGCAGCGGGACTAGCGGGGGCTACGAGCAGTACTTC
CDR3aa: CASSGTSGGYEQYF

j_gene: TRBJ2-2
v_gene: TRBV6-5
abundance: NA
d_gene: NA
CDR3nt: TGTGGAACCGGCCAGGAGAACACCGGGGAGCTGTTTTTT
CDR3aa: CGTGQENTGELFF

j_gene: TRBJ1-6
v_gene: TRBV13
abundance: NA
d_gene: TRBD1
CDR3nt: TGTGCCAGCAGCTCCCAACAGGGGGCCTATTCACCCCTCCACTTT
CDR3aa: CASSSQQGAYSPLHF

j_gene: TRBJ1-1
v_gene: TRBV3-1/TRBV3-2
abundance: NA
d_gene: NA
CDR3nt: TGTGCCAGCAGCCAAGATCTACAGGTCGAGGCTTTCTTT
CDR3aa: CASSQDLQVEAFF

j_gene: TRBJ2-1
v_gene: TRBV10-3
abundance: NA
d_gene: NA
CDR3nt: TGTGCCATCAGTGTTTATGTACAGGGACACAATGAGCAGTTCTTC
CDR3aa: CAISVYVQGHNEQFF

j_gene: TRBJ2-1
v_gene: TRBV29-1
abundance: NA
d_gene: TRBD2
CDR3nt: TGCAGCGTTGCGACTAGCGGGGGACGGAATGAGCAGTTCTTC
CDR3aa: CSVATSGGRNEQFF

j_gene: TRBJ2-3
v_gene: TRBV2
abundance: NA
d_gene: NA
CDR3nt: TGTGCCAGCAGTTCCCCCGTCCGAGCAGATACGCAGTATTTT
CDR3aa: CASSSPVRADTQYF

j_gene: TRBJ1-6
v_gene: TRBV5-5
abundance: NA
d_gene: NA
CDR3nt: TGTGCCAGCAGCTTGGGGCAACAGTCCTATAATTCACCCCTCCACTTT
CDR3aa: CASSLGQQSYNSPLHF

j_gene: TRBJ2-7
v_gene: TRBV11-3
abundance: NA
d_gene: TRBD1
CDR3nt: TGTGCCAGCAGCTCGTCCTACGGGACAGCCGAGCAGTACTTC
CDR3aa: CASSSSYGTAEQYF

j_gene: TRBJ1-2
v_gene: TRBV3-1/TRBV3-2
abundance: NA
d_gene: NA
CDR3nt: TGTGCCAGCAGCCAGGGCAGCTTGGAACGTGGCTACACCTTC
CDR3aa: CASSQGSLERGYTF

j_gene: TRBJ1-1
v_gene: TRBV15
abundance: NA
d_gene: NA
CDR3nt: TGTGCCACCAGCACATCGGGGGGGCAGTTGAACACTGAAGCTTTCTTT
CDR3aa: CATSTSGGQLNTEAFF